This paragraph reports one TCR beta chain. These data belong to a study of blood T cell repertoires in COVID-19. Study-level information: COVID-19 samples collected from the United States, Italy and Spain covered acute and convalescent phases. T cells, B-cell-depleted T cells, or PBMCs provided the cDNA or gDNA that served as material.

V dropped 11 bases and J dropped 5; count of bases not matched to a gene: 13. The length of the CDR3 is 15 residues. Germline CDR1 SGHAT, CDR2 FQNNGV. Original methodology: For nucleated cells, counts were estimated from reference gene primer amplification. Repertoires were generated with immunoSEQ multiplex PCR, while TCRdb's copy carries only in-frame clones and drops some. Clonal size and the V and J genes are those of that table, whereas D and trimming came from the DNA. The sample contains some 190,000 clones, 75% to 90% of which appear only once. The chain employs TRBV11-2 and TRBJ2-5; TRBD2 matches at 11 bases. The clonotype comes from a man aged 60-69 years with acute or convalescent COVID-19. The specimen was peripheral blood. The CDR3 nucleotides are TGTGCCGATCCGCTCGGGCTAGCGGGGGGTGAGACCCAGTACTTC. Residues: CADPLGLAGGETQYF. The variable domain in full, completed from reference TRBV11-2 and TRBJ2-5, reads EAGVAQSPRYKIIEKRQSVAFWCNPISGHATLYWYQQILGQGPKLLIQFQNNGVVDDSQLPKDRFSAERLKGVDSTLKIQPAKLEDSAVYLCADPLGLAGGETQYFGPGTRLLVL.